Each of the 6 T cell receptor beta chains below was sequenced from the same sample in a study of T-cell reconstitution after alpha-beta-depleted transplantation in children. Researchers prepared the TCRbeta library using unique molecular identifiers, the study reports. TCRdb analysed the PCR reads with MiXCR anew, one entry per CDR3 protein. There are 250,000 to 400,000 distinct CDR3 sequences in the sample; over 20% occur only once, and over 9.5% lies in the top ten. This sample comprised PBMCs, mostly from graft donor cells, obtained 180 days after TCRalphabeta/CD19-depleted stem cell transplant. These receptor sequences come from a male patient younger than 18 who had a stem cell transplant for acute lymphoblastic leukemia, so the T cells may come from the graft donor.

The chain is built from TRBV7-8 and TRBJ1-5; TRBD1 is a possible D gene (6 bases). Between the trimmed V and J ends, which lost 4 bases and 10 bases, there was a span of 11 bases. Germline CDR1 and CDR2: SGHVS and FQNEAQ. The CDR3 extends over 12 amino acids. The CDR3 region has the DNA TGTGCCAGCAGCTGGGGGGCAAGTCCCCAGCATTTT. Translated: CASSWGASPQHF. Based on the CDR3 plus reference TRBV7-8 and TRBJ1-5, the full variable domain is GAGVSQSPRYKVAKRGQDVALRCDPISGHVSLFWYQQALGQGPEFLTYFQNEAQLDKSGLPSDRFFAERPEGSVSTLKIQRTQQEDSAVYLCASSWGASPQHFGDGTRLSIL.

A few counts support this clonotype. This chain connects TRBV24-1 to TRBJ2-1, with D perhaps matching TRBD2 (5 bases). CDR3 size: 15 residues. V was pared by 7 bases and J by 2 bases, with 14 bases between. Germline loops: CDR1 KGHDR, CDR2 SFDVKD. The CDR3: CATRGAGLPYNEQFF. CDR3 nucleotide sequence: TGTGCCACCAGAGGCGCGGGTCTCCCCTACAATGAGCAGTTCTTC.

This clonotype was detected a few times. The J gene is TRBJ1-1, the V gene TRBV3-1; D not certain. The CDR3 runs 15 residues. Germline V lookup: CDR1 LGHDT, CDR2 YNNKEL (reference sequence). Between the trimmed V and J ends, which lost 5 bases and 5 bases, there was a span of 18 bases. The CDR3: CASSARMKVLTEAFF. The CDR3 nucleotides are TGTGCCAGCAGCGCCCGGATGAAGGTCCTGACTGAAGCTTTCTTT.

This clonotype was observed a few times. The genes are TRBV25-1 and TRBJ2-3, with a possible D match to TRBD2 (5 bases). Trimming shortened V by 2 bases and J by 1 base, and 16 bases separated the two germline ends. CDR1 is MGHDK and CDR2 is SYGVNS in the germline V gene. The CDR3 is 17 amino acids. The CDR3 protein is CASSELGVFAGTDTQYF. CDR3 sequence (DNA): TGTGCCAGCAGTGAACTGGGAGTTTTTGCTGGCACAGATACGCAGTATTTT. Full variable domain (remainder filled in from reference TRBV25-1 and TRBJ2-3): EADIYQTPRYLVIGTGKKITLECSQTMGHDKMYWYQQDPGMELHLIHYSYGVNSTEKGDLSSESTVSRIRTEHFPLTLESARPSHTSQYLCASSELGVFAGTDTQYFGPGTRLTVL.

This clonotype came up a few times. This chain connects TRBV5-1 to TRBJ2-7; 10 positions agree with TRBD1. Unmatched junction bases numbered 9, after V lost 4 bases and J lost 5 bases. Germline CDR1 reads SGHRS; CDR2 reads YFSETQ. The CDR3 is made up of 15 amino acids. CDR3 nucleotides: TGCGCCAGCAGCCGGTCGGGACAGGGGAAGGACGAGCAGTACTTC. Translating it yields CASSRSGQGKDEQYF.

The CDR3, as DNA: TGCAGTGCTAGTGATGCCGGGACTAGCGGCCTTAAGAATGAGCAGTTCTTC. The encoded protein is CSASDAGTSGLKNEQFF. The chain has TRBV20-1 and TRBJ2-1; 11 nucleotides align to TRBD2. Germline CDR1 reads DFQATT; CDR2 reads SNEGSKA (reference sequence). CDR3 length: 17 amino acids. With V trimmed by 3 bases and J by 7 bases, 14 bases remained unmatched.